The TCR beta chain under discussion was sequenced for a study of blood T cell repertoires in COVID-19. The CDR3 is 12 residues long. Looked up from germline, CDR1 is SNHLY and CDR2 is FYNNEI. With 6 bases removed from V and 4 bases from J, the gap between germline ends came to 9 bases. Using immunoSEQ multiplex PCR, the repertoire was profiled, and TCRdb retains in-frame clones only, with some absent. The sample consists of roughly 140,000 clones, approximately 91% of them appearing once. Sequencing was carried out using peripheral blood. The chain couples TRBV2 to TRBJ1-2; D possibly corresponds to TRBD1 (5 bases). The sequence was obtained from a woman aged 70 to 79 with acute or convalescent COVID-19. CDR3 in amino acids: CASSRQPYGYTF. CDR3 sequence (DNA): TGTGCCAGCAGCCGACAGCCCTATGGCTACACCTTC.